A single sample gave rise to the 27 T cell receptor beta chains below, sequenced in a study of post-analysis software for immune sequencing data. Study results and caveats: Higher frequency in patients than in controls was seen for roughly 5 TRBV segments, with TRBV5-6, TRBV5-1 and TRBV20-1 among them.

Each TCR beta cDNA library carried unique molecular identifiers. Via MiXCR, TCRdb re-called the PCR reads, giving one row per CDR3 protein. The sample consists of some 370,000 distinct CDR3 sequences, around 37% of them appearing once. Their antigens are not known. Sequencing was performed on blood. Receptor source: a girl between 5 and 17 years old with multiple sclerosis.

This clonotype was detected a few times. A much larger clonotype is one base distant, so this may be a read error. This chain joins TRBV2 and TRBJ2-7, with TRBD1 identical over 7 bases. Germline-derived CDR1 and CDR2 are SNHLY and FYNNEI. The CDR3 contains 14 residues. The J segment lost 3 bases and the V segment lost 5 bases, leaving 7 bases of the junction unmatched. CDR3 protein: CASSLRTGDYEQYF. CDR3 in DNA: TGTGCCAGCAGTTTGAGGACAGGTGACTACGAGCAGTACTTC.

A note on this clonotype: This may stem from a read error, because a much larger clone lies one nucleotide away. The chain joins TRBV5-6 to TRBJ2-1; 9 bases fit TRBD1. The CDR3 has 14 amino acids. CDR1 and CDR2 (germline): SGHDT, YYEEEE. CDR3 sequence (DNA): TGTGCCAGCAGCCCGGGACAGGGAGGCAATAAGCAGTTCTTC. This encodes CASSPGQGGNKQFF.

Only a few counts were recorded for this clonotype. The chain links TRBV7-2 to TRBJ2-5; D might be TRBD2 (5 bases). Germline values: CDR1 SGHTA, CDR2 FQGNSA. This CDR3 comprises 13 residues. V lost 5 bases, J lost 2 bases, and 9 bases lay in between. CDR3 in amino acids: CASSPAVQETQYF. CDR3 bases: TGTGCCAGCAGCCCAGCGGTTCAAGAGACCCAGTACTTC.

CDR3 protein: CSARAGTGGFVETQYF. The CDR3, as DNA: TGCAGTGCAAGGGCCGGGACAGGGGGCTTTGTGGAGACCCAGTACTTC. The V gene is TRBV20-1, the J gene TRBJ2-5, with TRBD1 matching over 12 bases. The CDR3 is 16 amino acids. CDR1 is DFQATT, CDR2 SNEGSKA, per germline (reference sequence). Trimming removed 6 bases from V and 5 bases from J; junction bases left unmatched: 13.

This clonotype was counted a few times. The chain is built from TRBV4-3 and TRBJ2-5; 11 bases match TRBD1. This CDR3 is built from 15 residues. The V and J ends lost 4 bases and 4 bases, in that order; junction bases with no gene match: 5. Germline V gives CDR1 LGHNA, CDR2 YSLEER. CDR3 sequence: CASSPTGTGGETQYF. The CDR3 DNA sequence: TGCGCCAGCAGCCCTACCGGGACAGGGGGAGAGACCCAGTACTTC.

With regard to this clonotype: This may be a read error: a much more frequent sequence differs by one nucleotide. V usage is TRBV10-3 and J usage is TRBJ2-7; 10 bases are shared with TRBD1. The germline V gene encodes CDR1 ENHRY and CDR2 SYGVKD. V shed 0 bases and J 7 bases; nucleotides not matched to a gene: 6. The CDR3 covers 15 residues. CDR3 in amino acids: CAISESGTGDKEQYF. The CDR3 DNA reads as TGTGCCATCAGTGAGTCCGGGACAGGGGATAAAGAGCAGTACTTC.

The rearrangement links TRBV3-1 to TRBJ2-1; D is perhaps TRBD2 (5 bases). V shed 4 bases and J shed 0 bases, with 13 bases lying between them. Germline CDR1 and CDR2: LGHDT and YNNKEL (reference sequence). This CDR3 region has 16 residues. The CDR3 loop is CASSPGSPSSYNEQFF. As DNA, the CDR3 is TGTGCCAGCAGCCCGGGGTCTCCGAGCTCCTACAATGAGCAGTTCTTC.

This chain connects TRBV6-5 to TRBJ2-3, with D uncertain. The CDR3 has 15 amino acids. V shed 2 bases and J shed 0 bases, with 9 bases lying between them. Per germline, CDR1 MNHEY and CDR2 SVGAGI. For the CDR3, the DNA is TGTGCCAGCAGTTACCAACCCCCTAGCACAGATACGCAGTATTTT. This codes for CASSYQPPSTDTQYF.

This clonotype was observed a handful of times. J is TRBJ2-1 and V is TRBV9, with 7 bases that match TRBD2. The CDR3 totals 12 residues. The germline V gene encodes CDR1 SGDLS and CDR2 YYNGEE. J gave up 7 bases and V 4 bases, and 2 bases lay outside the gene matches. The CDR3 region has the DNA TGTGCCAGCAGCTTTAGCGGGAATGAGCAGTTCTTC. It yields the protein CASSFSGNEQFF.

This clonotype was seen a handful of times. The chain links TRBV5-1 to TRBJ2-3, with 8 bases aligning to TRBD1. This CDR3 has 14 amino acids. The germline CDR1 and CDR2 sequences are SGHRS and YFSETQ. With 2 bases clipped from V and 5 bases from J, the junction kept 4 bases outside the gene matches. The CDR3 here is CASSFGQGIDTQYF. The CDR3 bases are TGCGCCAGCAGCTTTGGACAGGGAATAGATACGCAGTATTTT.

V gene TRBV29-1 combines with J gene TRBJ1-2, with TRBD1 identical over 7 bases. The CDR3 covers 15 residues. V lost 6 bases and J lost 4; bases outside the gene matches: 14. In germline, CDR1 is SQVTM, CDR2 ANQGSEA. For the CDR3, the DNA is TGCAGCGTCCCCATTGCAGCGACAGGGCCCTATGGCTACACCTTC. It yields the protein CSVPIAATGPYGYTF.

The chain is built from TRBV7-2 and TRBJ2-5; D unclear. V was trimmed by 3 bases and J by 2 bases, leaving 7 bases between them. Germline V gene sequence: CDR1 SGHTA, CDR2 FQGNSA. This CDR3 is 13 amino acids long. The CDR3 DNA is TGTGCCAGCAGCTTTTTGAGGCAAGAGACCCAGTACTTC. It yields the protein CASSFLRQETQYF.

CDR3 DNA sequence: TGTGCCAGCAGCTTGGTTGGCAAATACAATGAGCAGTTCTTC. As protein: CASSLVGKYNEQFF. This chain uses TRBV5-6 with TRBJ2-1, with unresolved D. CDR3 length equals 14 residues. Germline V CDR1 and CDR2: SGHDT, YYEEEE. V was cut by 0 bases and J by 4 bases, with 8 bases left in between.

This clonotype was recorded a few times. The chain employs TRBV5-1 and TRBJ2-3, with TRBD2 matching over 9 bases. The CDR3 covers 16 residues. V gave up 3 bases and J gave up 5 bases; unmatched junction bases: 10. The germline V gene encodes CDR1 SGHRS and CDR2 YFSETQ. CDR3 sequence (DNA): TGCGCCAGCAGCTCTCTGGCGGGGGGGCTAGGAGATACGCAGTATTTT. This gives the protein CASSSLAGGLGDTQYF.

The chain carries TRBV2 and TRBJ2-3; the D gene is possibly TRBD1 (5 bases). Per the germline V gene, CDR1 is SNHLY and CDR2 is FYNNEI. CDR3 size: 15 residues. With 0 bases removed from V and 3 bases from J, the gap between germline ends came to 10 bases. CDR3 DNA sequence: TGTGCCAGCAGTGAAGCGGGCAGGGTAACAGATACGCAGTATTTT. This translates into CASSEAGRVTDTQYF.

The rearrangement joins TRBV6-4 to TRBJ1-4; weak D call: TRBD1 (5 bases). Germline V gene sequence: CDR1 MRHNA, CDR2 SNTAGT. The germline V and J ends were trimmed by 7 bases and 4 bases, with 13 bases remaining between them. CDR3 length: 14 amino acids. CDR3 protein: CASKETANNEKLFF. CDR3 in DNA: TGTGCCAGCAAGGAGACAGCTAATAATGAAAAACTGTTTTTT.

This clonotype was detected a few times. The CDR3 nucleotides are TGTGCCAGCAGCTACCCGACAGGGGAGAATTCACCCCTCCACTTT. This sequence encodes CASSYPTGENSPLHF. The rearrangement joins TRBV6-6 to TRBJ1-6; 8 bases match TRBD1. With V trimmed by 6 bases and J by 7 bases, 8 bases remained unmatched. There are 15 residues in the CDR3. Germline V gives CDR1 MNHNY, CDR2 SVGAGI (reference sequence).

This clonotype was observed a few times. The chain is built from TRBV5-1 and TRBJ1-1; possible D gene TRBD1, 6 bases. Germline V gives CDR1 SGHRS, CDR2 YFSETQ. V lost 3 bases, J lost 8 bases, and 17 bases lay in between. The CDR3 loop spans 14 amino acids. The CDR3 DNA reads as TGCGCCAGCAGCTGGACACAGGGATCGTCCGAAGCTTTCTTT. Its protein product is CASSWTQGSSEAFF.

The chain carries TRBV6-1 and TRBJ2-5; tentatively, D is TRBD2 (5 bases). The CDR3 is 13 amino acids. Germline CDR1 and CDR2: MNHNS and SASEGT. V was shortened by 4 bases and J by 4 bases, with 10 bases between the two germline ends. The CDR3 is CASSGGERETQYF. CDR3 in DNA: TGTGCCAGCAGTGGGGGAGAGAGAGAGACCCAGTACTTC.

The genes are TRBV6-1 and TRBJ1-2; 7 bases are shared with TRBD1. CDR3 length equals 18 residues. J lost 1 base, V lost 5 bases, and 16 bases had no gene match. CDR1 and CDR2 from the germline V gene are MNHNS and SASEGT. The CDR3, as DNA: TGTGCCAGCAGTCCACTGCTTGGGACAGTGTTATTTAACTATGGCTACACCTTC. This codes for CASSPLLGTVLFNYGYTF.

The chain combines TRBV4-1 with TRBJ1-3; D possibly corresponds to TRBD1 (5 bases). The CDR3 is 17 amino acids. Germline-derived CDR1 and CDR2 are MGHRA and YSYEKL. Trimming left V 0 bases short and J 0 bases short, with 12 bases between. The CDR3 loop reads CASSQDQGISSGNTIYF. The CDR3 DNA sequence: TGCGCCAGCAGCCAAGATCAGGGCATATCCTCTGGAAACACCATATATTTT.

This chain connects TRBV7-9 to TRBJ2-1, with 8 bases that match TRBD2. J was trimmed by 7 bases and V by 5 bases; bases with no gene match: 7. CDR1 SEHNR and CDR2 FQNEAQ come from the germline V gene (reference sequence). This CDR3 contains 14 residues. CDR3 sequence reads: CASSPRAGENEQFF. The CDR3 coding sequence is TGTGCCAGCAGCCCAAGAGCGGGGGAAAATGAGCAGTTCTTC.

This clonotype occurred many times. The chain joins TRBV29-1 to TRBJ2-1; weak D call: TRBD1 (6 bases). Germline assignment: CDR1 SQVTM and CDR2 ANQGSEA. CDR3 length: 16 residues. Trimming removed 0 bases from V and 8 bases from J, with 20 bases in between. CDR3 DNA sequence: TGCAGCGTTGAAGATCGTATGGGACATCCTGGGGATGAGCAGTTCTTC. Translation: CSVEDRMGHPGDEQFF.

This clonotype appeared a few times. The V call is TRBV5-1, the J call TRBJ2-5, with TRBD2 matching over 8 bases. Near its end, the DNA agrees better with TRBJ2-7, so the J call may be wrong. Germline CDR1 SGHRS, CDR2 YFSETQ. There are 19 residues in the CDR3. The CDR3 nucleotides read TGCGCCAGCAGCTTTGGGTCCCTCAGGGCTAGCGGGCTAACCTACGAGCAGTACTTC. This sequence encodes CASSFGSLRASGLTYEQYF.

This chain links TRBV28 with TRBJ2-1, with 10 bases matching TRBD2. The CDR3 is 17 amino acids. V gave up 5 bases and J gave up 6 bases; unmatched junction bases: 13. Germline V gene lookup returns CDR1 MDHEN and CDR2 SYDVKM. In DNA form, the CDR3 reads TGTGCCAGCAGTCGCGCCCCACTTAGCGGGGGGCCCAATGAGCAGTTCTTC. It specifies CASSRAPLSGGPNEQFF.

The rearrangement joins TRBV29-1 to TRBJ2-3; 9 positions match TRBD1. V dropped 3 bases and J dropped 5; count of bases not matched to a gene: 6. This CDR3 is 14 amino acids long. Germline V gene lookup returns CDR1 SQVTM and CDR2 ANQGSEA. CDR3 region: CSVEEQGAGDTQYF. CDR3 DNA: TGCAGCGTTGAGGAACAGGGGGCCGGAGATACGCAGTATTTT.

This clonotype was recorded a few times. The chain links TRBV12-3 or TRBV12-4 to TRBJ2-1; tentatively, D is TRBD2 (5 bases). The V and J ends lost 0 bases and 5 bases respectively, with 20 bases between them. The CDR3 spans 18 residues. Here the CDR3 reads CASSLASGPGESHNEQFF. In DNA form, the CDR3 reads TGTGCCAGCAGTTTAGCCTCAGGCCCCGGGGAGTCTCACAATGAGCAGTTCTTC.